Listed below are T cell receptor beta chains from one sample, sequenced in a study of control samples from healthy donors and cancer patients. The assay was immunoSEQ multiplex PCR, and TCRdb's table has in-frame clones only and misses some. The repertoire holds approximately 150,000 clones, with roughly nine tenths as singletons. Sequenced material: blood. The receptors derive from a man aged 25-45 years in good health. Both conserved end residues are part of each CDR3. The D gene is left open where the match is weak. Size values are once, few and many counts, or a class for expanded clones, and some rows have none.

>TRBD1|TRBV7-2|TRBJ1-1|-
TGTGCCAGCAGCTTCACAGGGGGGAACACTGAAGCTTTCTTT
CASSFTGGNTEAFF
>-|TRBV27|TRBJ1-1|-
TGTGCCAGCAGCTGGGGAGGGACGGCTGTAACCCCCACTGAAGCTTTCTTT
CASSWGGTAVTPTEAFF
>TRBD2|TRBV9|TRBJ2-1|-
TGTGCCAGCAGCGTTGGCGGGGGGGATTACAATGAGCAGTTCTTC
CASSVGGGDYNEQFF
>TRBD1|TRBV24-1|TRBJ2-5|-
TGTGCCACCAGTGATTCTCCCCCGGACAGGGAAGAGACCCAGTACTTC
CATSDSPPDREETQYF
>-|TRBV5-4|TRBJ1-4|-
TGTGCCAGCAGCTTAGGCGGGAATGAAAAACTGTTTTTT
CASSLGGNEKLFF
>TRBD1|TRBV4-3|TRBJ1-2|few
TGCGCCAGCAGCCAGGCTGGGACAGGCGATGGCTACACCTTC
CASSQAGTGDGYTF
>-|TRBV14|TRBJ2-5|-
TGTGCCAGCAGCCAGGGACAAGCGAGGTGGATGGAGACCCAGTACTTC
CASSQGQARWMETQYF
>-|TRBV4-1|TRBJ2-5|once
TGCGCCAGCAGCCAATGGGACCAAGAGACCCAGTACTTC
CASSQWDQETQYF
>TRBD1|TRBV29-1|TRBJ1-1|few
TGCAGCGCTGCATCCGACAGGGTGAATGCTGAAGCTTTCTTT
CSAASDRVNAEAFF
>TRBD1|TRBV5-6|TRBJ1-2|once
TGTGCCAGCAGCAGCCTAGGACAGGGGAAGTTAGGCTACACCTTC
CASSSLGQGKLGYTF
>TRBD2|TRBV19|TRBJ2-2|-
TGTGCCAGTAGTATCCACCCTGGGGGGGCGAACACCGGGGAGCTGTTTTTT
CASSIHPGGANTGELFF